This TCR beta chain was captured by sequencing in a study of vaccination effects on CD4 cells after COVID-19. V gave up 4 bases and J gave up 4 bases, with 12 bases separating them. This CDR3 region has 13 residues. Germline V gene lookup returns CDR1 SGHTS and CDR2 YDEGEE. ViraFEST used viral peptide pools to expand antigen-specific CD4+ T cells before sequencing. Investigators separated out CD4+ T cells once around eleven days of culture had passed. Sometime from March through December 2020, the person acquired a SARS-CoV-2 infection that PCR confirmed. Whole-study results and caveats: Few convalescent patients were studied, and early post-infection samples were lacking. Clones from infection and from vaccination both contracted markedly late after vaccination.

Produced via immunoSEQ multiplex PCR; TCRdb's table is partial and in-frame only. This repertoire shows about 26,000 clones, more than 75% found once; its top ten account for roughly a sixth. This clone turned up a few times. Its antigen is not identified. The sample here was CD4+ T cells from PBMCs cultured with HCoV-NL63 spike peptides, taken before COVID-19 vaccination. V usage is TRBV5-8 and J usage is TRBJ2-7; D may correspond to TRBD1 or TRBD2 (5 bases each). The clonotype comes from a human donor who had a prior SARS-CoV-2 infection. Written as DNA, the CDR3 is TGTGCCAGCAGCCCGACAGAGGGGTACGAGCAGTACTTC. Residues: CASSPTEGYEQYF.